This T cell receptor beta chain was sequenced during a study of blood T cell repertoires in COVID-19. Study summary: Samples representing acute and convalescent COVID-19 were sourced from the United States, Italy and Spain. From T cells, B-cell-depleted T cells, or PBMCs came the material, which was cDNA or gDNA.

This CDR3 comprises 13 residues. With 0 bases removed from V and 3 bases from J, the gap between germline ends came to 6 bases. CDR1 and CDR2 (germline): SGHDT, YYEEEE. The authors' processing: Researchers report that nucleated cell counts were estimated from reference gene primer amplification. Data came from immunoSEQ multiplex PCR; TCRdb stores just in-frame clones and leaves some out. The DNA was the basis for D and trimming; V, J and clone size are from that table. The sample records tens of thousands of clones, roughly 80% being singletons. This clonotype was obtained from an elderly woman with active or convalescent COVID-19. The specimen sequenced was peripheral blood. The chain links TRBV5-6 to TRBJ1-2, with no clear D. CDR3 nucleotide sequence: TGTGCCAGCAGCTTGGACGGTGACTATGGCTACACCTTC. Encoded protein: CASSLDGDYGYTF.